This paragraph reports one TCR beta chain. Its antigen is unknown. It was with random hexamers that 0.5 to 1 ug RNA was reverse transcribed. TCRdb re-derived calls from the immunoSEQ multiplex PCR reads in MiXCR, one entry per CDR3 protein. The sample includes around 130,000 distinct CDR3 sequences, around 94% seen only once; the top ten take more than 0.25%. The data originate from a study of CD8 T cells in Susac syndrome. Findings and limits, study-wide: Four to six Susac-specific public clones appeared in CD8+ TEMRA repertoires, and about 16 in total CD8+ repertoires. Clonal CD8+ expansion in Susac was highest in TEMRA cells and active patients.

Deletions cut 5 bases from V and 6 bases from J, with 23 bases between. The CDR3 contains 17 residues. Germline-derived CDR1 and CDR2 are SGHAT and FQNNGV. The sample taken for sequencing was CD8+ T cells from PBMCs. The chain links TRBV11-2 to TRBJ2-1, with D possibly being TRBD1 or TRBD2 (5 bases each). The sequence derives from a human donor with Susac syndrome. In nucleotides, the CDR3 is TGTGCCAGCAGCCCGAGGCCTAAGGGGTCGGCGGGCAATGAGCAGTTCTTC. Translation: CASSPRPKGSAGNEQFF. The variable domain in full, with the rest retrieved from reference TRBV11-2 and TRBJ2-1, is EAGVAQSPRYKIIEKRQSVAFWCNPISGHATLYWYQQILGQGPKLLIQFQNNGVVDDSQLPKDRFSAERLKGVDSTLKIQPAKLEDSAVYLCASSPRPKGSAGNEQFFGPGTRLTVL.